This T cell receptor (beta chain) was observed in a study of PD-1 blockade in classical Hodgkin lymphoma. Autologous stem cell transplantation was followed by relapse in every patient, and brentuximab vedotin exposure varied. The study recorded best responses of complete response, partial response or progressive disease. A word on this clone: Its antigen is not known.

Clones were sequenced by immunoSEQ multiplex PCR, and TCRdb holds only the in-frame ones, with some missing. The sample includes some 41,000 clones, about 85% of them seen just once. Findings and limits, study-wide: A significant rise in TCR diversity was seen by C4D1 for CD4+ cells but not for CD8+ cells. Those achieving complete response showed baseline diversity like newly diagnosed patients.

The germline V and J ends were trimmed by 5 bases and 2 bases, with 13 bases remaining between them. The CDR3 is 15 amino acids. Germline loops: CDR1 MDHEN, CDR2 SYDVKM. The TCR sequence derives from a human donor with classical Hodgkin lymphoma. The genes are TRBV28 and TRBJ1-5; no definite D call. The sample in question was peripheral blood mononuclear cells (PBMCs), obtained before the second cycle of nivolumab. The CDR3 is CASSPRGMGNQPQHF. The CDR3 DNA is TGTGCCAGCAGTCCCCGAGGGATGGGCAATCAGCCCCAGCATTTT. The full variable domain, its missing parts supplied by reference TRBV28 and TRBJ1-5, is DVKVTQSSRYLVKRTGEKVFLECVQDMDHENMFWYRQDPGLGLRLIYFSYDVKMKEKGDIPEGYSVSREKKERFSLILESASTNQTSMYLCASSPRGMGNQPQHFGDGTRLSIL.